The T cell receptor beta chain under discussion was sequenced for a study of T cells in Graves' hyperthyroidism and ophthalmopathy (dated by TCRdb to between 2017 and 2020). The study in broad terms: Peripheral blood samples were taken at initial diagnosis, before any treatment was given. The study also compared thyroid tissue and blood T-cell repertoires from 5 to 7 Graves' hyperthyroidism patients. After sampling, hyperthyroidism patients received methimazole starting at 30 mg daily, and ophthalmopathy patients received high-dose intravenous methylprednisolone. The 100 discovery patients were divided at random into training and test sets in a 7:3 ratio. Whether ophthalmopathy could be predicted prospectively was tested in an independent validation cohort made up of approximately 19 hyperthyroidism patients plus 17 patients who later progressed to ophthalmopathy. TCR V-J signatures able to tell the groups apart were searched for in a discovery cohort of 100 patients, of whom over 40 had Graves' ophthalmopathy and around 58 had stable Graves' hyperthyroidism. The paper reports TCR Vbeta CDR3 sequencing of 130 to 150 peripheral blood samples: some 44 ophthalmopathy, 75 to 80 hyperthyroidism and 17 progressor patients. Overall results and qualifications from the work: No statistical method was used to fix the sample size in advance, and group allocation was not hidden from the investigators. In cross-validation, a model built on a 13 V-J signature told ophthalmopathy apart from stable hyperthyroidism with roughly 87% sensitivity and around 84% specificity, and in testing the same model reached 80%/75%. During validation, the model predicted progression to ophthalmopathy a median of approximately 6 months ahead of onset, with around 71% sensitivity and around 72% specificity. Most expanded thyroid clonotypes (frequency above 0.001) were also detected in blood, suggesting blood repertoires may reflect thyroid immune responses.

Moderately to severely active disease, a Clinical Activity Score of at least 3, a NOSPECS grade of at least 4, and a duration under 3 months were present in ophthalmopathy patients. Exclusion was applied to patients with uncontrolled infections, other autoimmune diseases, pregnancy or lactation. Clinical symptoms, serum thyroxine and TRAb, thyroid ultrasound, and orbital computed tomography formed the basis for the diagnoses. PBMCs were isolated from more than 8 ml of fresh peripheral blood by Ficoll-Paque density gradient centrifugation. Total RNA was extracted with Trizol reagent, and quality was checked on an Agilent 2100 Bioanalyzer. TCR beta CDR3 regions were amplified from RNA transcripts. The first round of RT-PCR for the TCR CDR3 was performed with the HTBI primer set and the Qiagen OneStep RT-PCR kit. Libraries were constructed in a second round of multiplex PCR, after which size selection and purification were performed. Paired-end sequencing of the libraries was performed with 100 bp reads on an Illumina HiSeq2000. The study's processing was this. SOAPnuke was used to process the raw data, removing reads that contained adapters or uncalled bases, had a mean Phred below 15, or lacked an exact match to the constant primer or identifier. COPE v1.2.5 was used to merge high-quality paired reads, and clonotypes were defined as unique nucleotide sequences. MiTCR v1.1 was used to align clonotypes to the IMGT TRBV, TRBD and TRBJ reference segments. The analysis was restricted to V-J combinations with a frequency above 0.0001, which together covered 99.2% of the repertoires. The TCS score was defined as F50 (clonal expansion) divided by E x V (chaos), with BLOSUM62-based TCRdist calculated between CDR3 peptides within each V-J. Welch's t-statistics and random forest reduced several hundred V-J features to roughly 13, which were used in a naive Bayes classifier (R e1071). TCRdb handled the public reads itself, with Q25 trimming in fastp and clone calling in MiXCR, and kept productive beta chains. One record per CDR3 amino acid sequence lists the most common genes and DNA. Clone size and V and J calls follow TCRdb, not the original study. The sample table contains about 380,000 distinct CDR3 sequences; only one count was recorded for less than 20% of them. The top ten hold 40% to 45% of the sample.

The CDR1 and CDR2 encoded by the germline V gene are SGHRS and YFSETQ. Measured from the cysteine to the phenylalanine, the CDR3 is 13 residues long. The retained sequence is limited to the CDR3, 39 bases, with the frame set at the first base. V and J are truncated by 1 base and 4 bases respectively, leaving an intervening sequence of 8 bases. With respect to this clonotype: Its antigen is currently not known. Base qualities are not at hand, and no much larger clone is one base apart.

The sample comprised blood. This TCR was recovered from a man between 18 and 35 years old with Graves' ophthalmopathy. Recombination connected TRBV5-1 to TRBJ1-1, with the D gene uncertain. The CDR3 region: CASSLQSPTEAFF. The DNA sequence is TGCGCCAGCAGCTTGCAGTCGCCCACTGAAGCTTTCTTT.